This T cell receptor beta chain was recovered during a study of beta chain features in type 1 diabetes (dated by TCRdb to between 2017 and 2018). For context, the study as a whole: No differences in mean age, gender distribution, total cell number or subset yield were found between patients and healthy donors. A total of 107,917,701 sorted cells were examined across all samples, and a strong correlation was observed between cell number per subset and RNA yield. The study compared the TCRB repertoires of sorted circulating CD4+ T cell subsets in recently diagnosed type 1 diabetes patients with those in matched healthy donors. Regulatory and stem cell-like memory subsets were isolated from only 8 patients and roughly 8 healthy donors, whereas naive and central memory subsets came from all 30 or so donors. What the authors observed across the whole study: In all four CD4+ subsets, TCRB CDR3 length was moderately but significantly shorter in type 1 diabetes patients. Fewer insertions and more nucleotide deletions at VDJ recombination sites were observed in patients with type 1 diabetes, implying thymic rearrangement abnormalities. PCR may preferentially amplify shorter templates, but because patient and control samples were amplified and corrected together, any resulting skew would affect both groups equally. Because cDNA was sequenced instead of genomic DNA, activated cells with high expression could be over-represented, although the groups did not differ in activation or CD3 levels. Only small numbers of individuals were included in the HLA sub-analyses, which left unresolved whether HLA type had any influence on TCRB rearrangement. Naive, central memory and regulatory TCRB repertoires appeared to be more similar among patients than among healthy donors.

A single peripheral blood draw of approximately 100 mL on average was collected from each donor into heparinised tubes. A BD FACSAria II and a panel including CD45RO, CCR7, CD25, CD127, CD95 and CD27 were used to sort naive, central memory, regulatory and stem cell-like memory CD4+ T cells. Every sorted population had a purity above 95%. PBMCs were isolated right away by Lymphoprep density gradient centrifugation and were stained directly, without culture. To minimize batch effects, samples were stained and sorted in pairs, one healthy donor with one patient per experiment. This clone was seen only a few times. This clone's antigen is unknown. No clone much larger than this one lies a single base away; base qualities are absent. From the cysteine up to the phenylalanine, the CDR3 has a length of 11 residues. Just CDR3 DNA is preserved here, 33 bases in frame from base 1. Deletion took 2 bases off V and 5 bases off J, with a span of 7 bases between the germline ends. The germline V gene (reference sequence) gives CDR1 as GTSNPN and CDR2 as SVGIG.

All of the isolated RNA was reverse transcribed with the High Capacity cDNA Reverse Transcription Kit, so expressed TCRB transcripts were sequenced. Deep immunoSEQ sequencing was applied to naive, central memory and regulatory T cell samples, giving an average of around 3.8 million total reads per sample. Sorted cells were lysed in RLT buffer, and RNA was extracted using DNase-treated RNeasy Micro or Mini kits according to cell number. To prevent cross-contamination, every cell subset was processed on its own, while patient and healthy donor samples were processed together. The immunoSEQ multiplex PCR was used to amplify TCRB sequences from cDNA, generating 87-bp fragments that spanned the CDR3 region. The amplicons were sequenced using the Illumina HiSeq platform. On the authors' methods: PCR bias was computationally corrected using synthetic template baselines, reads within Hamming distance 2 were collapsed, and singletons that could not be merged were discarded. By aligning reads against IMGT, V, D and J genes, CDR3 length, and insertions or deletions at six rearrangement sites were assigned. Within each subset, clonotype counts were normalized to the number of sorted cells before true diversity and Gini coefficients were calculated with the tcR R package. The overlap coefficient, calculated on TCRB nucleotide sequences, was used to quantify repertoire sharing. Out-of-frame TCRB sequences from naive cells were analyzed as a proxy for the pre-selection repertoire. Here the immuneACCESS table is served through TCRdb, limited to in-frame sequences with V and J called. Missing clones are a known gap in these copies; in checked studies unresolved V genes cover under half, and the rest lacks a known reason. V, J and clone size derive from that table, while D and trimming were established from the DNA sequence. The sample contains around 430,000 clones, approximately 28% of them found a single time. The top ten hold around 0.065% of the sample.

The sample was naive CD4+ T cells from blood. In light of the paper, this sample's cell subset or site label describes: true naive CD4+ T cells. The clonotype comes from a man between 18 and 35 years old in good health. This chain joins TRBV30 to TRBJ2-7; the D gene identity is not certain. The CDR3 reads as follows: CAWSQDHEQYF. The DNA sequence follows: TGTGCCTGGAGTCAAGACCACGAGCAGTACTTC.